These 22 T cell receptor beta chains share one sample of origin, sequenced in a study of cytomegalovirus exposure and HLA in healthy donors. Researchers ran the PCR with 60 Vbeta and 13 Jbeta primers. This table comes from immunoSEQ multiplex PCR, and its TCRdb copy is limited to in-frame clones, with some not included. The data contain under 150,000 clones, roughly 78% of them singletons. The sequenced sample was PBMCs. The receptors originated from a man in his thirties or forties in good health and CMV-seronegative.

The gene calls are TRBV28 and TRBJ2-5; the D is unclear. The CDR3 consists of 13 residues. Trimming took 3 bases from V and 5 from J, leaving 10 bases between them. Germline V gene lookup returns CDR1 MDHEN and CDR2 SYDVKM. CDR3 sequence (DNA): TGTGCCAGCAGTTTGATTCTCGGGGAGACCCAGTACTTC. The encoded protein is CASSLILGETQYF.

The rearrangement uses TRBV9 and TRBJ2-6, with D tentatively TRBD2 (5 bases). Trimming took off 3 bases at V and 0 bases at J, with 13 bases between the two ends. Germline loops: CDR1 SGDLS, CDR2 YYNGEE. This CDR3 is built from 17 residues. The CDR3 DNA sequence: TGTGCCAGCAGCGCGACGACTACCAGCTCTGGGGCCAACGTCCTGACTTTC. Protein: CASSATTTSSGANVLTF.

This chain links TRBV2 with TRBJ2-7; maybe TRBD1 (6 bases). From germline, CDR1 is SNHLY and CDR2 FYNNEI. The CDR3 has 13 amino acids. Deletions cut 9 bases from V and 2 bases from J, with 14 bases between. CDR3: CASKTGITYEQYF. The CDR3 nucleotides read TGTGCCAGTAAGACAGGAATTACCTACGAGCAGTACTTC.

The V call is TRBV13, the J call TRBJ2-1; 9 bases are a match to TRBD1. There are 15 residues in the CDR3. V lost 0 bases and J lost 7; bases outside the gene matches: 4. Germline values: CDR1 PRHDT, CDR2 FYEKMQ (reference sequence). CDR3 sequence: CASSLGQGAMNEQFF. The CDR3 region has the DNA TGTGCCAGCAGCTTAGGACAGGGGGCGATGAATGAGCAGTTCTTC.

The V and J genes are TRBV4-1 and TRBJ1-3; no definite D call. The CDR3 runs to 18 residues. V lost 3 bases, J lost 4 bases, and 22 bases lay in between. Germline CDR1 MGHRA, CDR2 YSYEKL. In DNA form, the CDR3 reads TGCGCCAGCAGCCAGGAAGGCGGGTCTGGTCGAATCGGAAACACCATATATTTT. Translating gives CASSQEGGSGRIGNTIYF.

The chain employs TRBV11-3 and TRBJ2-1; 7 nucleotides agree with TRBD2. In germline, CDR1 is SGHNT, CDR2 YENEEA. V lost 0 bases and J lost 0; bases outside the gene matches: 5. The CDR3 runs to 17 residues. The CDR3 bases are TGTGCCAGCAGCTTAGATCAGACTAGCTACTCCTACAATGAGCAGTTCTTC. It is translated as CASSLDQTSYSYNEQFF.

The CDR3 region is CASSYGTAEQYF. The CDR3 nucleotides read TGCGCCAGCAGCTACGGGACAGCTGAGCAGTACTTC. The rearrangement links TRBV5-1 to TRBJ2-7; TRBD1 matches at 7 bases. Germline V gives CDR1 SGHRS, CDR2 YFSETQ. There are 12 residues in the CDR3. V was clipped by 3 bases and J by 7 bases; unmatched bases: 4. Combining the CDR3 with reference TRBV5-1 and TRBJ2-7 gives the whole variable domain KAGVTQTPRYLIKTRGQQVTLSCSPISGHRSVSWYQQTPGQGLQFLFEYFSETQRNKGNFPGRFSGRQFSNSRSEMNVSTLELGDSALYLCASSYGTAEQYFGPGTRLTVT.

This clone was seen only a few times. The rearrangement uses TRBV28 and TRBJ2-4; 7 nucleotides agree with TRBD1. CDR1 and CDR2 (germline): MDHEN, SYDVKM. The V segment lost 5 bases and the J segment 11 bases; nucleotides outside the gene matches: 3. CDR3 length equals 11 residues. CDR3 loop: CASSLQGVQYF. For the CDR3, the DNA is TGTGCCAGCAGTCTCCAGGGGGTTCAGTACTTC.

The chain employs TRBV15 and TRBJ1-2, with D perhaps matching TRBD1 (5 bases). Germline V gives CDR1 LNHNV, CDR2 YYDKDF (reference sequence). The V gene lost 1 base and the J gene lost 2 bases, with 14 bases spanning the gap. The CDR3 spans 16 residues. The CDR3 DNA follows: TGTGCCACCAGCAGAGGCCCAGCAGGGATCAACTATGGCTACACCTTC. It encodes CATSRGPAGINYGYTF.

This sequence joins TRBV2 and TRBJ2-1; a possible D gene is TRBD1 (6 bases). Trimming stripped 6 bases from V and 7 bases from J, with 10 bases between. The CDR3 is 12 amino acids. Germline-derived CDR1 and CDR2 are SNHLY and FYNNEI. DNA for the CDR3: TGTGCCAGCAGGCCAGACAGGAATGAGCAGTTCTTC. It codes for CASRPDRNEQFF.

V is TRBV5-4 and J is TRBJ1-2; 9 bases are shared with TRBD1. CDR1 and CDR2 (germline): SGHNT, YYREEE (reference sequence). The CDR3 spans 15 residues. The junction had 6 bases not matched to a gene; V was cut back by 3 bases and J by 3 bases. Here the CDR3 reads CASSSGTGNHYGYTF. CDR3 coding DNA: TGTGCCAGCAGCTCGGGGACAGGGAACCACTATGGCTACACCTTC.

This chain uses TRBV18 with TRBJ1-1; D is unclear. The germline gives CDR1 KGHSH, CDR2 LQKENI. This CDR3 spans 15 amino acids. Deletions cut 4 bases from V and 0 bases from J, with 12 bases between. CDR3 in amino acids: CASSLGPGVNTEAFF. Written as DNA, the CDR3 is TGTGCCAGCTCACTGGGCCCGGGAGTGAACACTGAAGCTTTCTTT.

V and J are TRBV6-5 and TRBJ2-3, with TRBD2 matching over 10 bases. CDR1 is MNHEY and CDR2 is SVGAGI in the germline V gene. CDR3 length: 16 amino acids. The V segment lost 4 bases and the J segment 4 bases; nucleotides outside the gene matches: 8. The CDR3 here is CASSLWFSGRADTQYF. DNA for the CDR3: TGTGCCAGCAGTTTGTGGTTCAGCGGGAGGGCAGATACGCAGTATTTT.

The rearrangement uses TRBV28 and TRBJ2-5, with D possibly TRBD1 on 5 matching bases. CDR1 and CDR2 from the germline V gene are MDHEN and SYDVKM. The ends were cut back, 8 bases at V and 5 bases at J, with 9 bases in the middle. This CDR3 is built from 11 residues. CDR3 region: CASGYRETQYF. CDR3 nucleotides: TGTGCCAGCGGATACAGGGAGACCCAGTACTTC.

The CDR3 here is CSVGHGPEQFF. CDR3 bases: TGCAGCGTAGGACACGGGCCTGAGCAGTTCTTC. The chain employs TRBV29-1 and TRBJ2-1; TRBD1 might be the D (5 bases). Germline V gene lookup returns CDR1 SQVTM and CDR2 ANQGSEA. The CDR3 contains 11 residues. Trimming shortened V by 6 bases and J by 9 bases, and 12 bases separated the two germline ends.

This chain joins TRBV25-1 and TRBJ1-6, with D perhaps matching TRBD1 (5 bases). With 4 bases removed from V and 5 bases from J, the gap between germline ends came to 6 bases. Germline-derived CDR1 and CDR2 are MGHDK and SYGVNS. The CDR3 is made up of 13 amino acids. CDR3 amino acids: CASSGQHNSPLHF. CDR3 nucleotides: TGTGCCAGCAGTGGACAGCATAATTCACCCCTCCACTTT.

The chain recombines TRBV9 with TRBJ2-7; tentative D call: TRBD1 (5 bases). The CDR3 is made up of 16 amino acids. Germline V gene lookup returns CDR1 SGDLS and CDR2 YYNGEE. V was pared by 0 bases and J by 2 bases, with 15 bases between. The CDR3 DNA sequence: TGTGCCAGCAGCGTAGGGGGCAGGGCCGATACCTACGAGCAGTACTTC. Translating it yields CASSVGGRADTYEQYF.

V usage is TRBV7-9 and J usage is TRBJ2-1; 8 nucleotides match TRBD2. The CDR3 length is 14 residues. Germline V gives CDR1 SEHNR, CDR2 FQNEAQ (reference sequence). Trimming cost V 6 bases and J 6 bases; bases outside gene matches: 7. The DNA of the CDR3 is TGTGCCAGCAGTCTAGCGGGCATCTTCAATGAGCAGTTCTTC. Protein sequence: CASSLAGIFNEQFF.

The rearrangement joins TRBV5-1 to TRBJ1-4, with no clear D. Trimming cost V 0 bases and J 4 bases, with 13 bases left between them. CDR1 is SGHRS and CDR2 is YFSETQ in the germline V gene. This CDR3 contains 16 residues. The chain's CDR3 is CASSLGGGLNNEKLFF. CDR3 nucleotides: TGCGCCAGCAGCTTGGGGGGAGGCCTGAATAATGAAAAACTGTTTTTT. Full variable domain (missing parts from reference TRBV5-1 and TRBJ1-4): KAGVTQTPRYLIKTRGQQVTLSCSPISGHRSVSWYQQTPGQGLQFLFEYFSETQRNKGNFPGRFSGRQFSNSRSEMNVSTLELGDSALYLCASSLGGGLNNEKLFFGSGTQLSVL.

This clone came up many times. DNA of the CDR3: TGTGCCAGCAGCTTCACGAGGACTAGCGGGAAGAAGAACGAGCAGTACTTC. Protein sequence: CASSFTRTSGKKNEQYF. The chain recombines TRBV12-1 with TRBJ2-7; TRBD2 is taken as the D call from the table, unchecked against the DNA. TRBV12-1 is marked as a pseudogene. The CDR3 loop spans 17 amino acids.

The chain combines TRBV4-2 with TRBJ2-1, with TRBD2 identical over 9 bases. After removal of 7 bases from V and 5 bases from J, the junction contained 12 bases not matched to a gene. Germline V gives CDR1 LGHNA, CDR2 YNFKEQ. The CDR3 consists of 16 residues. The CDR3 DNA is TGTGCCAGCAACGGACAAGCGGGGGGAACTAACAATGAGCAGTTCTTC. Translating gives CASNGQAGGTNNEQFF.

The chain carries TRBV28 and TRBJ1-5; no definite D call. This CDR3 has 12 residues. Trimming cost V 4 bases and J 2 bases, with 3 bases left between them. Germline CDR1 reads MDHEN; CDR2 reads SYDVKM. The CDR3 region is CASSSGNQPQHF. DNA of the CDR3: TGTGCCAGCAGTTCCGGCAATCAGCCCCAGCATTTT.